Below, 4 T cell receptor beta chains from the same sample are listed, as sequenced in a study of T cells in Graves' hyperthyroidism and ophthalmopathy. RNA transcripts provided the source from which TCR beta CDR3 regions were amplified. During a first-round RT-PCR of the TCR CDR3, the HTBI primer set was used. One entry per CDR3 protein results from TCRdb running MiXCR on the multiplex PCR reads. This sample has some 420,000 distinct CDR3 sequences, with about an eighth found just once. The sequencing sample was made of blood. Receptors originate from a woman aged 18-30 years with Graves' hyperthyroidism.

The chain joins TRBV6-1 to TRBJ2-7, with D unresolved. V lost 7 bases, J lost 3 bases, and 16 bases lay in between. Germline lookup yields CDR1 MNHNS and CDR2 SASEGT. This CDR3 comprises 14 residues. The CDR3 bases are TGTGCCAGCATTCGTGACTTTACTGACTACGAGCAGTACTTC. Its translation: CASIRDFTDYEQYF.

This clonotype appeared a few times. The chain uses TRBV14 and TRBJ2-5; 9 nucleotides match TRBD2. The V gene end was trimmed by 0 bases and the J gene end by 3 bases; junction bases not matched to a gene: 8. Germline loops: CDR1 SGHDN, CDR2 FVKESK. The length of the CDR3 is 17 residues. The DNA of the CDR3 is TGTGCCAGCAGCCAAGAGGTAGCGGGAGTGACAGAAGAGACCCAGTACTTC. It encodes CASSQEVAGVTEETQYF.

The V call is TRBV28, the J call TRBJ2-3, with 16 bases that match TRBD2. Germline CDR1 is MDHEN and CDR2 is SYDVKM. J was trimmed by 5 bases and V by 2 bases; bases with no gene match: 4. The CDR3 contains 17 residues. The CDR3 is CASSLVGLAGGEDTQYF. The CDR3 DNA follows: TGTGCCAGCAGTTTAGTGGGACTAGCGGGAGGGGAAGATACGCAGTATTTT.

At least ten counts were recorded for this clonotype. The CDR3, as DNA: TGTGCCAGCATCAGAAGGGTGGGAGATGAGCAGTTCTTC. As protein: CASIRRVGDEQFF. The chain has TRBV27 and TRBJ2-1, with a tentative D call TRBD2 (5 bases). From germline, CDR1 is MNHEY and CDR2 SMNVEV (reference sequence). The CDR3 runs 13 residues. Trimming shortened V by 7 bases and J by 8 bases, and 15 bases separated the two germline ends.